The 28 T cell receptor beta chains below were found in one sample sequenced in a study of monozygotic twins with inflammatory bowel disease. TCRdb re-called the 5' RACE reads and catalogs CDR3 proteins one per entry, DNA excluded. The record lists under 200,000 distinct CDR3 sequences, of which the ten most abundant hold 2.8%. The sample taken for sequencing was blood. All receptors derive from a human donor with ulcerative colitis or Crohn's disease, or a healthy co-twin of an affected twin (not recorded which).

The rearrangement joins TRBV6-6 to TRBJ2-3; TCRdb designates TRBD2, a call that cannot be tested without DNA. CDR1 is MNHNY and CDR2 is SVGAGI in the germline V gene (reference sequence). The CDR3 runs to 14 residues. The CDR3 reads CASSPGRAADTQYF.

The gene calls are TRBV13 and TRBJ2-1; TCRdb picks TRBD2, but there is no DNA to check that call. The CDR3 is 19 amino acids. The V gene's germline CDR1 is PRHDT and CDR2 FYEKMQ (reference sequence). The CDR3 region is CASSARMGLAESSYNEQFF.

The chain has TRBV20-1 and TRBJ2-1; TCRdb gives TRBD1 as the D gene, but with no DNA this cannot be confirmed. Germline V CDR1 and CDR2: DFQATT, SNEGSKA (reference sequence). The CDR3 is 14 amino acids. CDR3: CSAAGTNSYNEQFF.

The V and J genes are TRBV28 and TRBJ1-1; there is no DNA to check the TCRdb D call of TRBD1. This CDR3 comprises 16 residues. The V gene's germline CDR1 is MDHEN and CDR2 SYDVKM. The CDR3 loop is CASSLSQTVWGTEAFF.

This chain links TRBV29-1 with TRBJ2-2; the TRBD2 assignment by TCRdb is unverifiable without DNA. The germline CDR1 and CDR2 sequences are SQVTM and ANQGSEA. This CDR3 is 14 amino acids long. The CDR3 reads CSGLREGYTGELFF.

The chain carries TRBV9 and TRBJ1-1; TCRdb outputs TRBD1, but without DNA this stays unchecked. Germline V gene lookup returns CDR1 SGDLS and CDR2 YYNGEE. The CDR3 length is 13 residues. CDR3 amino acids: CASSPPTHTEAFF.

This chain joins TRBV12-3 or TRBV12-4 and TRBJ1-2; the D call from TCRdb, TRBD1, cannot be confirmed without DNA. The CDR3 length is 11 residues. The chain's CDR3 is CASSQGGGYTF.

The genes are TRBV12-3 or TRBV12-4 and TRBJ2-5; TCRdb selects TRBD1, and the lack of DNA leaves this call unchecked. The CDR3 is 17 residues long. This chain's CDR3 is CASSPTNRGIHQETQYF.

J is TRBJ2-3 and V is TRBV7-8; there is no DNA to check the TCRdb D call of TRBD1. Germline CDR1 and CDR2: SGHVS and FQNEAQ. The CDR3 runs 15 residues. CDR3: CASSPRDGRTDTQYF.

This chain joins TRBV15 and TRBJ2-5; TCRdb's D call, TRBD1, is unchecked because there is no DNA. This CDR3 spans 16 amino acids. Germline CDR1 and CDR2: LNHNV and YYDKDF (reference sequence). The CDR3 spells CATSRPWTGVQETQYF.

This CDR3 reads CASSQDLLAGGLETQYF. The chain couples TRBV4-1 to TRBJ2-5; the TCRdb D gene call, TRBD2, has no DNA to confirm it. Germline V gene data show CDR1 as MGHRA and CDR2 as YSYEKL. This CDR3 comprises 17 residues.

This chain uses TRBV20-1 with TRBJ1-2; without DNA, the TCRdb call of TRBD1 cannot be checked. Germline lookup yields CDR1 DFQATT and CDR2 SNEGSKA (reference sequence). This CDR3 is 14 amino acids long. The CDR3 spells CSAIKQGVFGGYTF.

The chain joins TRBV11-1 to TRBJ2-1; TCRdb's D call, TRBD2, is unchecked because there is no DNA. Germline loops: CDR1 SGHAT, CDR2 FQDESV (reference sequence). This CDR3 has 19 amino acids. CDR3 sequence reads: CASSLADVAGERLVNEQFF.

The chain combines TRBV13 with TRBJ1-2; TCRdb proposes TRBD1, but this gene call is untestable without DNA. There are 15 residues in the CDR3. Germline CDR1 is PRHDT and CDR2 is FYEKMQ (reference sequence). CDR3 loop: CASSSPGQGNYGYTF.

The CDR3 sequence: CASTFSGVKETQYF. The rearrangement joins TRBV5-1 to TRBJ2-5; TCRdb indicates TRBD1, and absent DNA this call remains unverified. The CDR3 extends over 14 amino acids. CDR1 and CDR2 from the germline V gene are SGHRS and YFSETQ.

Here the CDR3 reads CSARGTAGNQPQHF. The rearrangement joins TRBV20-1 to TRBJ1-5; TCRdb lists TRBD1, though no DNA is available to test this call. The CDR3 is 14 amino acids. The germline gives CDR1 DFQATT, CDR2 SNEGSKA (reference sequence).

This sequence joins TRBV5-5 and TRBJ2-1; TCRdb names TRBD2, which stays unverified in the absence of DNA. This CDR3 region has 12 residues. Germline CDR1 and CDR2: SGHKS and YYEKEE (reference sequence). The CDR3 sequence is CASSALYNEQFF.

The gene calls are TRBV9 and TRBJ2-5. The CDR3 length is 14 residues. Germline loops: CDR1 SGDLS, CDR2 YYNGEE. Here the CDR3 reads CASSVDLGQETQYF.

This chain connects TRBV20-1 to TRBJ1-3; the TCRdb call, TRBD1, lacks DNA for checking. The CDR3 consists of 13 residues. Germline-derived CDR1 and CDR2 are DFQATT and SNEGSKA (reference sequence). The CDR3 protein is CSAMDTSGNTIYF.

J is TRBJ1-6 and V is TRBV6-5; the D call of TRBD1 rests on TCRdb alone, since no DNA is present to check it. The CDR3 loop spans 16 amino acids. Looked up from germline, CDR1 is MNHEY and CDR2 is SVGAGI. The CDR3 sequence: CASSYSNRVYNSPLHF.

The J gene is TRBJ2-2, the V gene TRBV5-1. This CDR3 is built from 13 residues. CDR1 is SGHRS and CDR2 is YFSETQ in the germline V gene. CDR3 protein: CASSFYFTGELFF. The full variable domain, rest sourced from reference TRBV5-1 and TRBJ2-2, is KAGVTQTPRYLIKTRGQQVTLSCSPISGHRSVSWYQQTPGQGLQFLFEYFSETQRNKGNFPGRFSGRQFSNSRSEMNVSTLELGDSALYLCASSFYFTGELFFGEGSRLTVL.

CDR3 sequence: CSARDLGLTDSGNTIYF. The V gene is TRBV20-1, the J gene TRBJ1-3; TCRdb proposes TRBD1, but this gene call is untestable without DNA. The CDR3 has 17 amino acids. The germline V gene encodes CDR1 DFQATT and CDR2 SNEGSKA (reference sequence).

This chain links TRBV6-1 with TRBJ2-3; TCRdb indicates TRBD1, and absent DNA this call remains unverified. The V gene's germline CDR1 is MNHNS and CDR2 SASEGT. The CDR3 is made up of 17 amino acids. The CDR3 is CASSEDRLRGYTDTQYF.

The chain employs TRBV20-1 and TRBJ2-1; lacking DNA, the TRBD2 call made by TCRdb goes unchecked. CDR1 DFQATT and CDR2 SNEGSKA come from the germline V gene (reference sequence). The CDR3 loop spans 17 amino acids. CDR3 sequence: CSARITPTSGRDGEQFF.

The rearrangement joins TRBV29-1 to TRBJ2-1; the TCRdb call, TRBD2, lacks DNA for checking. Germline V gene lookup returns CDR1 SQVTM and CDR2 ANQGSEA. The CDR3 covers 15 residues. The CDR3 loop reads CSAALWASGSGEQFF.

The chain joins TRBV4-1 to TRBJ2-5; TCRdb gives TRBD1 as the D gene, but with no DNA this cannot be confirmed. From germline, CDR1 is MGHRA and CDR2 YSYEKL. CDR3 length: 15 residues. CDR3 residues: CASSQVGGGGETQYF.

V usage is TRBV29-1 and J usage is TRBJ2-7; as DNA is missing, the TRBD1 call by TCRdb cannot be tested. The CDR3 has 15 residues. The germline gives CDR1 SQVTM, CDR2 ANQGSEA. The chain's CDR3 is CSVEAQRQGGYEQYF.

The V and J genes are TRBV10-2 and TRBJ2-7; TCRdb outputs TRBD2, but without DNA this stays unchecked. Germline CDR1 is WSHSY and CDR2 is SAAADI. CDR3 size: 11 residues. The CDR3 sequence is CASLASYEQYF.